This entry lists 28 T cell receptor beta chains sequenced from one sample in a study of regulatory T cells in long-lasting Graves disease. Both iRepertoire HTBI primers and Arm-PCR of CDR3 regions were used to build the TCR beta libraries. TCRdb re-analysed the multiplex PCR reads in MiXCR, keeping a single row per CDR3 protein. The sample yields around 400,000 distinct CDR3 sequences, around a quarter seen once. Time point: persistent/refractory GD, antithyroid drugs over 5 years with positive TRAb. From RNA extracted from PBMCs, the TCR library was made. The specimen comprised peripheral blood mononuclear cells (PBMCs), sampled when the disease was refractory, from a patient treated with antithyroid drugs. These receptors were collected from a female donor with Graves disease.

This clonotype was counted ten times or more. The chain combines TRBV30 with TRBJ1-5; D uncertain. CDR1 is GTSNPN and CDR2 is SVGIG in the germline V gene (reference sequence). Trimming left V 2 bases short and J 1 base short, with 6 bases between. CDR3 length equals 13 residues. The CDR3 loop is CAWSLGSNQPQHF. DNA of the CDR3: TGTGCCTGGAGTCTGGGGAGCAATCAGCCCCAGCATTTT.

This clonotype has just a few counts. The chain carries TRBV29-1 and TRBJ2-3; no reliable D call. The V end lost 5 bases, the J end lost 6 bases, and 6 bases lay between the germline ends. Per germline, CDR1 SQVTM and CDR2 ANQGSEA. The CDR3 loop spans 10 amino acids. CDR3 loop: CSVKADTQYF. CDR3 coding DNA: TGCAGCGTTAAGGCGGATACGCAGTATTTT.

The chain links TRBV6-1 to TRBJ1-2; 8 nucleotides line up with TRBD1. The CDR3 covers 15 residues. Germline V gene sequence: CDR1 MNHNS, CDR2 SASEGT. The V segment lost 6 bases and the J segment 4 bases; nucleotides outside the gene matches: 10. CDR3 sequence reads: CASSPPPGGGYGYTF. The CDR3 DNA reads TGTGCCAGCAGCCCTCCCCCAGGGGGCGGCTATGGCTACACCTTC.

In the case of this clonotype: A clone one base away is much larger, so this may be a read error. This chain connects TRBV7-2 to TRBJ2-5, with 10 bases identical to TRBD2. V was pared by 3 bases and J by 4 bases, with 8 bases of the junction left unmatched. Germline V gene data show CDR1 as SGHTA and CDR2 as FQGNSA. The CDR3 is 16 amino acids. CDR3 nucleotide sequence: TGTGCCAGCAGCTTGGCTAGCGGGGGCCCCATAGAGACCCAGTACTTC. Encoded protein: CASSLASGGPIETQYF.

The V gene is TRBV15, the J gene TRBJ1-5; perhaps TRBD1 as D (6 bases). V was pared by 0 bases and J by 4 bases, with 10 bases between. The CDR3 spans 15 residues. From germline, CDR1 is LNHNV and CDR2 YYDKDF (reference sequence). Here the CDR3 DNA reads TGTGCCACCAGCAGAGATTTACAGGGTAATCAGCCCCAGCATTTT. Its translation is CATSRDLQGNQPQHF.

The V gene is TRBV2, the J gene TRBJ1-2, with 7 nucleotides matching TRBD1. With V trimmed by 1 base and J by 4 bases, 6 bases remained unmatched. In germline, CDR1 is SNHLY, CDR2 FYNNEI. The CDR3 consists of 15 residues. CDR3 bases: TGTGCCAGCAGTGAAGGGTACAGGGGTGGCTATGGCTACACCTTC. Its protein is CASSEGYRGGYGYTF.

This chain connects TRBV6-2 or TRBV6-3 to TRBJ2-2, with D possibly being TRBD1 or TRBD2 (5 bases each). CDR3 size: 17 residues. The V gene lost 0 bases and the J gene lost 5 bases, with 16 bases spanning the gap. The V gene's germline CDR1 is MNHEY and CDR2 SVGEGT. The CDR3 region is CASSYSTSGTRTGELFF. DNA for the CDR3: TGTGCCAGCAGTTACTCGACTTCCGGGACCAGAACCGGGGAGCTGTTTTTT.

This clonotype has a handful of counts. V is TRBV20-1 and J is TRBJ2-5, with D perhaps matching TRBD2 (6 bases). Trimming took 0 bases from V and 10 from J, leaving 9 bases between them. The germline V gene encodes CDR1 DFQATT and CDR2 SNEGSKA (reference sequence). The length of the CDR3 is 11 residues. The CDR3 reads CSARDRGNQYF. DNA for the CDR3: TGCAGTGCTAGAGACCGCGGGAACCAGTACTTC.

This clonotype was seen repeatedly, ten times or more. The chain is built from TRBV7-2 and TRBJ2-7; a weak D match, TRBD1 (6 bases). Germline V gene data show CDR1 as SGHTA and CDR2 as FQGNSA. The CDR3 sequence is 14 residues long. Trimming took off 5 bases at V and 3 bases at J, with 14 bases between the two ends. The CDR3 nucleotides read TGTGCCAGCAGCGGTAGGGACAAAATCTACGAGCAGTACTTC. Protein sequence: CASSGRDKIYEQYF.

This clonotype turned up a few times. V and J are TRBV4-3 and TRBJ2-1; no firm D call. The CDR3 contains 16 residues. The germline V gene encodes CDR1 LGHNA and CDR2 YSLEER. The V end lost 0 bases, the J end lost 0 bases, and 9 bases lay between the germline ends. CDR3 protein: CASSQDTGSSYNEQFF. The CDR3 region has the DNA TGCGCCAGCAGCCAAGATACGGGTAGCTCCTACAATGAGCAGTTCTTC.

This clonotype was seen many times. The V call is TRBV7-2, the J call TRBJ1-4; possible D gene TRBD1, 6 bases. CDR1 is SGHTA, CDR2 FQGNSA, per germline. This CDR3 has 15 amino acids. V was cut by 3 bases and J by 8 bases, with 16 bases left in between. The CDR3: CASSFEPYRAEKLFF. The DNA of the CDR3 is TGTGCCAGCAGCTTCGAACCGTACAGGGCGGAAAAACTGTTTTTT.

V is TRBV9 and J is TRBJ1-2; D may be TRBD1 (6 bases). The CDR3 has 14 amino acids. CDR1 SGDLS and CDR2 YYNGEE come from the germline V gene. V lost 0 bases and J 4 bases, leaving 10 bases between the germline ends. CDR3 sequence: CASSVVQGGYGYTF. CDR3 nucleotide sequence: TGTGCCAGCAGCGTAGTGCAAGGGGGCTATGGCTACACCTTC.

The CDR3 sequence is CASSPTWTGGSNQPQHF. The DNA of the CDR3 is TGTGCCAGCAGTCCGACCTGGACAGGGGGCAGCAATCAGCCCCAGCATTTT. The chain uses TRBV6-1 and TRBJ1-5; 11 nucleotides match TRBD1. The CDR3 totals 17 residues. CDR1 is MNHNS, CDR2 SASEGT, per germline. V shed 5 bases, J shed 1 base, and the junction held 7 bases outside the gene matches.

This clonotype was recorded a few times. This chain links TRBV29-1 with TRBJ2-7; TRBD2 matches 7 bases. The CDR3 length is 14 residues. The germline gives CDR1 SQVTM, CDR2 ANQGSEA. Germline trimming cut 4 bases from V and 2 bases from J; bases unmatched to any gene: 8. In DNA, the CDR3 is TGCAGCGTTGGCCCGGGACTAAAAACCTACGAGCAGTACTTC. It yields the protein CSVGPGLKTYEQYF.

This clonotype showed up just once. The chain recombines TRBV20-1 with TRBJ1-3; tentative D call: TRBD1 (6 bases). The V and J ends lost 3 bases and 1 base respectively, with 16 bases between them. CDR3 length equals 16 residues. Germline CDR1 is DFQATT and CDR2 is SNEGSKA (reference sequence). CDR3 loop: CSARGAGGPSGNTIYF. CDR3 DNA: TGCAGTGCTAGGGGGGCGGGGGGCCCTTCTGGAAACACCATATATTTT.

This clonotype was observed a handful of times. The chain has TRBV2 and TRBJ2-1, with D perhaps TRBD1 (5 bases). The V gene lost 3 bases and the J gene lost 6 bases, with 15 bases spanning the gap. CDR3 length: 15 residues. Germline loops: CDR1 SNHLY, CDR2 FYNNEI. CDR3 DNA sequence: TGTGCCAGCAGTGATGGACGCCCTGGGGCCAATGAGCAGTTCTTC. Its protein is CASSDGRPGANEQFF.

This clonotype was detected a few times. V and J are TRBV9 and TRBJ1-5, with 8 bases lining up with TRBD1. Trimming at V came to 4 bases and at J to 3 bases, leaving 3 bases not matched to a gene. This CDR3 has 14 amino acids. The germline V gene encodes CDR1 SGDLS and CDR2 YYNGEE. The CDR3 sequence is CASSSGQVNQPQHF. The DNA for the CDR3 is TGTGCCAGCAGCTCGGGACAGGTCAATCAGCCCCAGCATTTT.

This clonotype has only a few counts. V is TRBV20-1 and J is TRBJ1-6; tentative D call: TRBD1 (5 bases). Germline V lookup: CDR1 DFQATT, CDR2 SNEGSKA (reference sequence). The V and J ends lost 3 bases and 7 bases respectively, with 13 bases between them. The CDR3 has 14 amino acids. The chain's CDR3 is CSASRRQSNSPLHF. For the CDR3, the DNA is TGCAGTGCTAGTAGGAGACAGTCGAATTCACCCCTCCACTTT.

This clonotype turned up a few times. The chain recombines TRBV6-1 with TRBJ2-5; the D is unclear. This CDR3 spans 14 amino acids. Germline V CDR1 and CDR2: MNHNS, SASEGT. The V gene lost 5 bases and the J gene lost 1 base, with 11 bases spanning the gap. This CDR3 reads CASSLVELQETQYF. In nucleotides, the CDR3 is TGTGCCAGCAGTCTCGTGGAACTCCAAGAGACCCAGTACTTC.

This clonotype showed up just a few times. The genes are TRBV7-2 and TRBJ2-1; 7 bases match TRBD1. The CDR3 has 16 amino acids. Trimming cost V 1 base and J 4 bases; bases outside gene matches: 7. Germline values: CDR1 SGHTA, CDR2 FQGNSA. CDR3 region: CASSLDLGTAYNEQFF. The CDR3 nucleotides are TGTGCCAGCAGCTTAGATCTGGGGACAGCGTACAATGAGCAGTTCTTC.

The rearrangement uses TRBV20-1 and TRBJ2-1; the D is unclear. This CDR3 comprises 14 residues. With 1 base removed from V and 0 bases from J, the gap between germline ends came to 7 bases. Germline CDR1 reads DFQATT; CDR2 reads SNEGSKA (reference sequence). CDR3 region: CSARVSSSYNEQFF. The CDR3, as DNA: TGCAGTGCTAGAGTTTCGAGCTCCTACAATGAGCAGTTCTTC.

CDR3: CASASGGTEAFF. The CDR3 nucleotides are TGTGCCAGCGCCAGTGGAGGCACTGAAGCTTTCTTT. The chain is built from TRBV14 and TRBJ1-1; D is ambiguous. Germline lookup yields CDR1 SGHDN and CDR2 FVKESK. The V gene lost 8 bases and the J gene lost 4 bases, with 11 bases spanning the gap. The CDR3 loop spans 12 amino acids.

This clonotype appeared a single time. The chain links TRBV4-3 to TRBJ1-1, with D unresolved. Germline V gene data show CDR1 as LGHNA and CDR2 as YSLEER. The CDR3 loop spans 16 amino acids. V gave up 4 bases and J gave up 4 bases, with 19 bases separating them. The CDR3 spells CASSRLITALGTEAFF. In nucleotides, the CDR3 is TGCGCCAGCAGCCGCCTGATCACGGCCCTCGGCACTGAAGCTTTCTTT.

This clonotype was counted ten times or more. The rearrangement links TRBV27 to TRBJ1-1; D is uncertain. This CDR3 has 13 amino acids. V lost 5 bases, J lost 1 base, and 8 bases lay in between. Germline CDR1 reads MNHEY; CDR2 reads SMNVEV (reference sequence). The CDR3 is CASSLTPNTEAFF. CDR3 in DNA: TGTGCCAGCAGTCTGACACCGAACACTGAAGCTTTCTTT.

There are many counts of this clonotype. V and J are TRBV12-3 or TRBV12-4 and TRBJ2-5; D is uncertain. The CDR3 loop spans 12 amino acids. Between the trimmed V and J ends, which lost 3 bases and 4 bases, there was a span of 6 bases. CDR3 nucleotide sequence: TGTGCCAGCAGTTTTTGGGGAGAGACCCAGTACTTC. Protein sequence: CASSFWGETQYF.

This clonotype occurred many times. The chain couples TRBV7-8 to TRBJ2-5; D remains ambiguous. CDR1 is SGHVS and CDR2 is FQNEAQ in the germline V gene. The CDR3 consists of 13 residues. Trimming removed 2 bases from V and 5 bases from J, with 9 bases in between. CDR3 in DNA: TGTGCCAGCAGCTTAAACGAATGGGAGACCCAGTACTTC. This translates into CASSLNEWETQYF.

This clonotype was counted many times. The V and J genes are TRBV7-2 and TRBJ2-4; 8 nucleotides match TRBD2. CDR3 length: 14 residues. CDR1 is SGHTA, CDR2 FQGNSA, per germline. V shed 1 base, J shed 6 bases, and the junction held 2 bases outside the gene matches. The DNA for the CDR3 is TGTGCCAGCAGCTTAGGCCTAGCGGGAAACATTCAGTACTTC. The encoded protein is CASSLGLAGNIQYF.

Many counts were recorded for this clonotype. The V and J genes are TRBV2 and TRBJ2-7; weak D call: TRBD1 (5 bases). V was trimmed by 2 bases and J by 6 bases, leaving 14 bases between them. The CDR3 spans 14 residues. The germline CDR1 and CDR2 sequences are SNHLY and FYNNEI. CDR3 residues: CASSERQGLAEQYF. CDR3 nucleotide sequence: TGTGCCAGCAGTGAAAGGCAGGGCCTCGCCGAGCAGTACTTC.